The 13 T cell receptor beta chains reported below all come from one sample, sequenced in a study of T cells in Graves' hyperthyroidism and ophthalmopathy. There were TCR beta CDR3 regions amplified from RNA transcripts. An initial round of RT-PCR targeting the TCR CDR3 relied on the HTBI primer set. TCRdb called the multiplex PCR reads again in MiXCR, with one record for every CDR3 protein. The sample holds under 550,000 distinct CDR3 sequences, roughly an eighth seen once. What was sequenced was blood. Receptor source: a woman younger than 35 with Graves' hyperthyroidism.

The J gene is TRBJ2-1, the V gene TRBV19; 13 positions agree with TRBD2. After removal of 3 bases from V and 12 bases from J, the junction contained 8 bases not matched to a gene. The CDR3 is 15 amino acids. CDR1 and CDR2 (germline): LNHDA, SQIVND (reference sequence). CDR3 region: CASSIPGLAGIGQFF. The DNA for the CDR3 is TGTGCCAGTAGTATCCCGGGACTAGCGGGAATTGGGCAGTTCTTC. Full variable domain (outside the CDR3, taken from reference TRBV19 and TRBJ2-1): DGGITQSPKYLFRKEGQNVTLSCEQNLNHDAMYWYRQDPGQGLRLIYYSQIVNDFQKGDIAEGYSVSREKKESFPLTVTSAQKNPTAFYLCASSIPGLAGIGQFFGPGTRLTVL.

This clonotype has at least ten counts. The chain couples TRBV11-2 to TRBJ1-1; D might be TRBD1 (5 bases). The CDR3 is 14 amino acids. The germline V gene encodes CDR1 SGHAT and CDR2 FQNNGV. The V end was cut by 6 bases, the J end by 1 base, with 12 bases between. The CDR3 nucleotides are TGTGCCAGCAGTAGACAGCTTACGAACACTGAAGCTTTCTTT. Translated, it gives CASSRQLTNTEAFF.

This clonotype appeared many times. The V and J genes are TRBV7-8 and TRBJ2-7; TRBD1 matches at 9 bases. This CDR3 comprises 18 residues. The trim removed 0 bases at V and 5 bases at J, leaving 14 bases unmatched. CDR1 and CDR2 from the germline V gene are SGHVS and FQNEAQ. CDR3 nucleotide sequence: TGTGCCAGCAGCTTAGCCGACAAATTGACAGGGGGGGTCGACGAGCAGTACTTC. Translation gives CASSLADKLTGGVDEQYF.

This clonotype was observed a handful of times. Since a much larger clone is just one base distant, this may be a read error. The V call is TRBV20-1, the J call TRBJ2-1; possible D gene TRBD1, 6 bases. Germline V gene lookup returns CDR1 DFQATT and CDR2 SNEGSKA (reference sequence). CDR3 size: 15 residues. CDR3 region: CSARGAESSHNEQFF. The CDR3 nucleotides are TGCAGTGCTAGGGGGGCGGAAAGCTCCCACAATGAGCAGTTCTTC.

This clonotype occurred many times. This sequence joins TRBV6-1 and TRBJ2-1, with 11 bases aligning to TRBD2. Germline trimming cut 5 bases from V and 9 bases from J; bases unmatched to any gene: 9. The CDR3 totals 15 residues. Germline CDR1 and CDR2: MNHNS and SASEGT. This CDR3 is CASSPVAGGPGEQFF. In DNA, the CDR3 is TGTGCCAGCAGTCCCGTAGCGGGAGGGCCAGGTGAGCAGTTCTTC.

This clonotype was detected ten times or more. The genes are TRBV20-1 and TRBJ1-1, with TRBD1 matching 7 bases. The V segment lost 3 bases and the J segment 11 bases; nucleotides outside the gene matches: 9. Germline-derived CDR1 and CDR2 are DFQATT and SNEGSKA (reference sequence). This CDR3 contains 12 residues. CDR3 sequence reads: CSASRDRRRAFF. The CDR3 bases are TGCAGTGCTAGCCGGGACAGAAGGCGGGCTTTCTTT.

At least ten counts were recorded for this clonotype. CDR3 coding DNA: TGTGCCAGCAGTTCCACCACGACCTCGGGACAGGCTAGGTACGAGCAGTACTTC. Protein product: CASSSTTTSGQARYEQYF. This chain links TRBV6-5 with TRBJ2-7; 8 bases match TRBD1. Germline V gene data show CDR1 as MNHEY and CDR2 as SVGAGI. With V trimmed by 4 bases and J by 4 bases, 18 bases remained unmatched. The CDR3 is made up of 18 amino acids.

The DNA of the CDR3 is TGTGCCAGCGGCCGGTCCGGTGCCTACGAGCAGTACTTC. Translating it yields CASGRSGAYEQYF. V and J are TRBV3-1 and TRBJ2-7; D uncertain. The CDR3 length is 13 residues. Between the trimmed V and J ends, which lost 8 bases and 2 bases, there was a span of 13 bases. CDR1 is LGHDT and CDR2 is YNNKEL in the germline V gene (reference sequence).

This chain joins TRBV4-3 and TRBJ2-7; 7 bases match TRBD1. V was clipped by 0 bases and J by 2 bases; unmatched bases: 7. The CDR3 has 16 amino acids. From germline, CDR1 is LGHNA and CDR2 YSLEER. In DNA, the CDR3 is TGCGCCAGCAGCCAAGACCCCGACAGGGCCGCCTACGAGCAGTACTTC. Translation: CASSQDPDRAAYEQYF.

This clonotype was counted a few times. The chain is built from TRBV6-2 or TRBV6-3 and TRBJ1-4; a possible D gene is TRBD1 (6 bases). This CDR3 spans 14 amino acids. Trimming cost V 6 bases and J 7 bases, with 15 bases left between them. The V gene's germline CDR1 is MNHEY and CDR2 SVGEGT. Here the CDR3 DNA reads TGTGCCAGCAGAAATCCGGGACAAGGTGAAAAACTGTTTTTT. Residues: CASRNPGQGEKLFF.

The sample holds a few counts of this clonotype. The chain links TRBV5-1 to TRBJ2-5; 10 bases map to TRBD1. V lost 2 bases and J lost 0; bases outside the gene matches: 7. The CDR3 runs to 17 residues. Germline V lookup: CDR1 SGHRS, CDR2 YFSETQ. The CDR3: CASSFGDRGSYQETQYF. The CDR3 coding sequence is TGCGCCAGCAGCTTTGGGGACAGGGGTTCTTACCAAGAGACCCAGTACTTC.

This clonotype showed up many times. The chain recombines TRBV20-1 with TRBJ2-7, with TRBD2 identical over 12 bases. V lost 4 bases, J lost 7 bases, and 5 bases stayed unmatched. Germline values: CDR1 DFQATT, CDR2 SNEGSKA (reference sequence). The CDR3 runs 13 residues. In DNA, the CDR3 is TGCAGTGCTATGCGGACTAGCGGGAATGAGCAGTACTTC. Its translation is CSAMRTSGNEQYF.

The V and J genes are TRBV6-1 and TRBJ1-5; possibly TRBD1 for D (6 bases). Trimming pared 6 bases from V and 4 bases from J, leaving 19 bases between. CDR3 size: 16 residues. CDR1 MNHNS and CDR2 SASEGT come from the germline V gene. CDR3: CASSPYGGASNQPQHF. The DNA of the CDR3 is TGTGCCAGCAGCCCCTATGGGGGGGCGTCAAATCAGCCCCAGCATTTT.